This TCR beta chain is drawn from a study of untreated major depressive disorder (dated by TCRdb to 2017 to 2018). Concerning the study at large: A cross-sectional case-control design was used to compare T cell phenotype and TCR repertoire between antidepressant-free major depressive disorder patients and individually matched non-depressed controls. Differences in Vbeta 5.1, Vbeta 11 and Vbeta 22 usage observed by flow cytometry in the whole cohort were followed up by sequencing.

What the authors observed across the whole study: For the sequencing comparisons, one-tailed planned tests were applied to only three preselected Vbeta families. In the sequencing data, TRBV25-01 and TRBV02-01 usage was found to follow the flow-cytometry pattern, although statistical significance was not reached. Strict matching and exclusion criteria produced a comparatively small study sample, limiting generalizability of findings. In every sequenced subject, all of the top five TRBV05-01 clones were private clones. Sequencing confirmed higher TRBV05-01 (Vbeta 5.1) usage among CD4+ T cells of depressed patients than controls, with p = 0.040 in a one-tailed test.

As for this clone: Its antigen is still unknown. Per-nucleotide qualities are absent, and no much larger clonotype sits a single base away.

V is cut by 2 bases and J by 6 bases, and the space between the germline ends is 10 bases. The CDR3 goes from the cysteine to the phenylalanine over 13 residues. Only the CDR3 region is kept as DNA, spanning 39 bases read in frame from base 1. The germline V gene (reference sequence) yields SGHNT for CDR1 and YYREEE for CDR2. The Qiagen DNeasy Blood and Tissue Kit was used to extract total genomic DNA from the purified CD4+ T cells. Amplification and sequencing of the TCRbeta CDR3 region, as defined according to IMGT, were carried out with immunoSEQ immunosequencing protocols. In the source study's methods: Raw sequence data were preprocessed by the immunoSEQ service for PCR and sequencing error correction. The sequence data were imported into the immunoSEQ Analyzer and were further analyzed using VDJtools v1.0.7. Patient-control differences were tested with the paired Wilcoxon signed-rank test. Sourced from immuneACCESS, this table was stored by TCRdb with only in-frame sequences that have V and J called. A share of the clones is absent; for the studies checked, an unresolved V gene accounts for under half, and the remainder has no known explanation. The D gene and trimming were derived from the DNA, and the V and J assignments and clone size from that table. Here the sample has about 20,000 clones; about 90% occur a single time. In total, the top ten clones hold 4.5% to 6.5% of the sample.

For sex, age, current smoking status and body mass index, every depressed patient had a pairwise-matched non-depressed control. Every participant in the study was of European descent. Controls had no mood disorder either currently or in their lifetime and had a Quick Inventory of Depressive Symptoms-Self Report score of 5 or lower. Major medical conditions, Axis I/II comorbidities, regular medication or illicit drug use, and drinking over 100 g alcohol weekly were applied as exclusion criteria for all participants. Roughly 33 ml of peripheral blood was collected into EDTA tubes from each participant. Thawed PBMCs underwent magnetic negative selection with the BD IMag Human CD4 T Lymphocyte Enrichment Set to purify CD4+ T cells. Flow cytometry confirmed that the CD4+ enrichment method typically gave 90% to 95% purity. A subgroup of a few case-control pairs, chosen blind to the chemokine receptor expression and flow-cytometric repertoire skewing results, underwent TCRbeta sequencing. All blood samples were collected in the morning at 8:00 a.m., and PBMCs were isolated by Ficoll-Hypaque gradient centrifugation. PBMCs were cryopreserved by gradual cooling to -80°C and stored in liquid nitrogen until assayed.

Recombination connected TRBV5-4 to TRBJ2-3; no D gene can be assigned with confidence. Specimen: CD4+ T cells from PBMCs. This clonotype originated in a woman aged 25 to 45 in good health. The CDR3 in this case is CASSFRPPDTQYF. The nucleotides are TGTGCCAGCAGCTTCAGACCACCGGATACGCAGTATTTT. Reference TRBV5-4 and TRBJ2-3 proteins supply the regions before and after the CDR3; the full variable domain is: ETGVTQSPTHLIKTRGQQVTLRCSSQSGHNTVSWYQQALGQGPQFIFQYYREEENGRGNFPPRFSGLQFPNYSSELNVNALELDDSALYLCASSFRPPDTQYFGPGTRLTVL.